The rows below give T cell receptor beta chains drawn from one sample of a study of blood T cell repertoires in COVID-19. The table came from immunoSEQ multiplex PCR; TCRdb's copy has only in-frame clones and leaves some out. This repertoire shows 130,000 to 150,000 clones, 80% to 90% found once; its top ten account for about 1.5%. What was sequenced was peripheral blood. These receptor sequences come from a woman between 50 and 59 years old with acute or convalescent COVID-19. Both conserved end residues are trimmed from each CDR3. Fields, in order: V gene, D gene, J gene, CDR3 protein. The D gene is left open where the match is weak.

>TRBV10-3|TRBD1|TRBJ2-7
AIRDRGTYEQY
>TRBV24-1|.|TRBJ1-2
ATSSTRDTSIYGYT
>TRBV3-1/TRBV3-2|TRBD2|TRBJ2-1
ASILAGGPNEQF
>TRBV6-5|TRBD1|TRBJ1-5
ASRGTGSINQPQH
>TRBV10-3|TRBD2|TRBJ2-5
AISATSAGETQY
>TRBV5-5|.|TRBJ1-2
ASRGERTVQTTNYGYT
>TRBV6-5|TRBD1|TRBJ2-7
ASTQKGGRYEQY
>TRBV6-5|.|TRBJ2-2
ASSYQNTGELF
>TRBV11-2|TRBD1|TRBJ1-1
ASGTGGLNAF
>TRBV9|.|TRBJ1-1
ASSEGPLRNTEAF
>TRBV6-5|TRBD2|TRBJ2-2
ASCSGSSTGELF
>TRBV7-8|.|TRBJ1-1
ASSLGEPVNTEAF
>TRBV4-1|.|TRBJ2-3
ASSQDNDGGTDTQY
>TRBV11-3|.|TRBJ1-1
ASSLIPGTEAF
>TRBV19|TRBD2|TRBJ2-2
ASRRVAGVPGELF
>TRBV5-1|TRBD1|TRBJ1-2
ASSDGTAEGYT
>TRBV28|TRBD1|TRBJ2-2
ASSSGQVRTGELF
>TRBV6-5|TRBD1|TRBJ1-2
ASSSPSTGGYGYT
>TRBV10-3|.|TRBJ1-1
AISDYARTEAF
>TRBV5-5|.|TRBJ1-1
ASSFLGDEAF
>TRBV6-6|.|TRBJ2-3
ASSNRDTLGTDTQY
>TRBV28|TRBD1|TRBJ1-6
ASSLGQGDSPLH
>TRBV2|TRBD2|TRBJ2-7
ASRLAGGLSYEQY
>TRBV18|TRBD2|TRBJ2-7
ASSPIIGEGSEQY
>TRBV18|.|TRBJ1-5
ASSPPNSNQPQH
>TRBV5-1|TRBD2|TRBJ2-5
ASSSASGFQETQY
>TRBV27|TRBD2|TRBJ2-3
ASSLSINSGSIDTQY
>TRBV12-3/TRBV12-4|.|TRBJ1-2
ASSREYYGYT
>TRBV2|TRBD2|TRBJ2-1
ASSAGRVSEQF
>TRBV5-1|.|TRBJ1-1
ASSLVVADSTEAF
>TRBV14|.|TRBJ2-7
ASSPDSLQAPWTYEQY
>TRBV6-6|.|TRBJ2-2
ASSQTGTPNTGELF
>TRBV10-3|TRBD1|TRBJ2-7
AISESGTGPDYEQY
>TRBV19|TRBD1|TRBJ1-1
ASSRGDRVNTEAF
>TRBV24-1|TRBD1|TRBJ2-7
ATSDGDRGYEQY
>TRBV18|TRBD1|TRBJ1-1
ASSQGQENTEAF
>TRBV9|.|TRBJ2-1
ASSVARSSSYNEQF
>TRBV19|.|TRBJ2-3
ASSMSGSTDTQY
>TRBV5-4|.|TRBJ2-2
ASSWGTPANTGELF
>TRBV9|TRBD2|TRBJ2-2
ASSARGDLNTGELF
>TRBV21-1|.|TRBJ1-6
ASSKPSYRGLNSPLH
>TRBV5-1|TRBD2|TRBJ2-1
ASTTGTSGFMEQF
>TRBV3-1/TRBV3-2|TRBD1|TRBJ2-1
ASSPTGASLEQF
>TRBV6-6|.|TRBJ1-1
ASSYTAGTNTEAF
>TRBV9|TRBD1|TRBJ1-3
ASSPGTGFSGNTIY
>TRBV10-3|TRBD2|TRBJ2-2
AIRITTSGRVGELF
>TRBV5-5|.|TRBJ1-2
ASSTNRGNYGYT
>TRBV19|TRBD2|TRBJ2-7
ASSIDSGESYEQY
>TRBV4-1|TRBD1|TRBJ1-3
ASSQDEKRGDSSSGNTIY
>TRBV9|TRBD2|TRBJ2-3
ASSPGGGWDTQY
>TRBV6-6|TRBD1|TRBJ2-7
ASSQRDRANEQY
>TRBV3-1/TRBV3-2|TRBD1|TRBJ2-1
ASSQDLNRGLDEQF
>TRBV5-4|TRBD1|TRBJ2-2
ASSPGTGGTGELF